This T cell receptor beta chain was sequenced for a study of long-term antiretroviral therapy in people with HIV. A minimum of one pre-ART and two post-ART PBMC samples existed for each donor. Study conclusions and caveats: Clones that expanded before ART (that is, prior to treatment) dominated the repertoire at all time points.

Germline-derived CDR1 and CDR2 are LGHNA and YSLEER. Trimming took off 1 base at V and 9 bases at J, with 21 bases between the two ends. CDR3 size: 17 residues. As for this clone: Its target is unknown.

This was the immunoSEQ v3.0 assay at survey level. TCRdb's copy holds only in-frame clones and misses some; the assay was immunoSEQ multiplex PCR. The sample shows tens of thousands of clones, about 80% of them seen only once. This clonotype was sampled from a man aged 18 to 30 with HIV. The specimen comprised unsorted PBMCs, sampled 0.5 years after starting antiretroviral therapy. The chain is built from TRBV4-3 and TRBJ2-2; tentatively, D is TRBD2 (7 bases). The CDR3 sequence is CASSQGAASGGGRELFF. The CDR3 bases are TGCGCCAGCAGCCAAGGGGCCGCTAGCGGCGGGGGCCGGGAGCTGTTTTTT.